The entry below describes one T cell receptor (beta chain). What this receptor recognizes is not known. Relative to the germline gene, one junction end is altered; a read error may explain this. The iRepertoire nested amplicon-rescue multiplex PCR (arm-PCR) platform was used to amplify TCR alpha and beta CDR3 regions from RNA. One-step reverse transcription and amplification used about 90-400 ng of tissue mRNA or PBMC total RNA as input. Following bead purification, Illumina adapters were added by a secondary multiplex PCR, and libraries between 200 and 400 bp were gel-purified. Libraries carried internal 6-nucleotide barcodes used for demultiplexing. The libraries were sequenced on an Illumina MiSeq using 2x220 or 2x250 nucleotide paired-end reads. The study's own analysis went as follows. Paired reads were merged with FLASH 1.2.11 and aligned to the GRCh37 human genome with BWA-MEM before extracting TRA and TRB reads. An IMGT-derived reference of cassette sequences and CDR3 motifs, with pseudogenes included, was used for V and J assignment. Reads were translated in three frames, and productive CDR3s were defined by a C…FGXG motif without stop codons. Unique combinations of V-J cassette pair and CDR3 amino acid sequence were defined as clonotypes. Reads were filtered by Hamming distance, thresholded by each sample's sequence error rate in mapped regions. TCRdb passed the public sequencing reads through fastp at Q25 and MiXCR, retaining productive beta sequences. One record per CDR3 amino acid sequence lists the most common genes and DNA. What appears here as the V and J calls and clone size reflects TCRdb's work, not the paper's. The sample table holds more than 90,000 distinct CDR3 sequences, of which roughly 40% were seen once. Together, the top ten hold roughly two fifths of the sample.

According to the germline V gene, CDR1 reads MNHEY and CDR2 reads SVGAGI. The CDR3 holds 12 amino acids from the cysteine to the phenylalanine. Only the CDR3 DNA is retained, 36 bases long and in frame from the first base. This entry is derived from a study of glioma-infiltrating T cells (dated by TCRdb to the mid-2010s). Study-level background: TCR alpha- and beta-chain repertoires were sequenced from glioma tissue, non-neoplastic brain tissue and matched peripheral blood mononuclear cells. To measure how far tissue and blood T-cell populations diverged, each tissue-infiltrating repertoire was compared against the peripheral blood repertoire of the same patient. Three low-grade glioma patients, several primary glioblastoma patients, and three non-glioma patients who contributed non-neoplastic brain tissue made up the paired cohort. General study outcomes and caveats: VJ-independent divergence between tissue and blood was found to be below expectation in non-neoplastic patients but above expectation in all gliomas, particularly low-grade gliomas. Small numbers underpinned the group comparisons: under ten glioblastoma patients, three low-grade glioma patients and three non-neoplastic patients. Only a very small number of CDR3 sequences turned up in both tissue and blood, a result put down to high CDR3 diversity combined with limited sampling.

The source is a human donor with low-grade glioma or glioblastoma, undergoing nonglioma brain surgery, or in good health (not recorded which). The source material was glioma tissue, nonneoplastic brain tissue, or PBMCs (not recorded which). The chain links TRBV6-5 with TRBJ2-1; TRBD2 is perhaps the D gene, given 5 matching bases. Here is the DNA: TGCGCCAGCGGTGAACGGAGAAATGAGCAGTTCTTC. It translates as CASGERRNEQFF.